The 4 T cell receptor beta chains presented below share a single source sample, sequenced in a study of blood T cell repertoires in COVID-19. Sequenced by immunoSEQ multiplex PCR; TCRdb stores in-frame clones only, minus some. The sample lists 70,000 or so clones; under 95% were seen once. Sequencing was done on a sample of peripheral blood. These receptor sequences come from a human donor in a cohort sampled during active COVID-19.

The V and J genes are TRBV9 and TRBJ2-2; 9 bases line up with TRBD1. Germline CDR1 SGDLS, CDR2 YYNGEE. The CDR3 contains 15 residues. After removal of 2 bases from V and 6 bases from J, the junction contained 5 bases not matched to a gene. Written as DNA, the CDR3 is TGTGCCAGCAGCGTCAGAACAGGGGGCCCCGGGGAGCTGTTTTTT. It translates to CASSVRTGGPGELFF. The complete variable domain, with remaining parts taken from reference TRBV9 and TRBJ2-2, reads DSGVTQTPKHLITATGQRVTLRCSPRSGDLSVYWYQQSLDQGLQFLIQYYNGEERAKGNILERFSAQQFPDLHSELNLSSLELGDSALYFCASSVRTGGPGELFFGEGSRLTVL.

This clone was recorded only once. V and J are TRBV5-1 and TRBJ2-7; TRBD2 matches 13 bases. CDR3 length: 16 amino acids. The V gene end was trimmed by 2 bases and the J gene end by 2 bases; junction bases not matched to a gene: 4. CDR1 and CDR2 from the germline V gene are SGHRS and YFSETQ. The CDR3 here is CASSLLAGGSPYEQYF. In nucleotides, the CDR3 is TGCGCCAGCAGCTTACTAGCGGGGGGGTCCCCCTACGAGCAGTACTTC.

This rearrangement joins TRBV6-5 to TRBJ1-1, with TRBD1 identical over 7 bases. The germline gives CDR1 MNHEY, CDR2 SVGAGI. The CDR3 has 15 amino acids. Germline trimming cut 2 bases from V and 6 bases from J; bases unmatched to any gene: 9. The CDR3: CASSYASQGVPEAFF. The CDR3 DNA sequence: TGTGCCAGCAGTTACGCAAGCCAGGGGGTCCCTGAAGCTTTCTTT.

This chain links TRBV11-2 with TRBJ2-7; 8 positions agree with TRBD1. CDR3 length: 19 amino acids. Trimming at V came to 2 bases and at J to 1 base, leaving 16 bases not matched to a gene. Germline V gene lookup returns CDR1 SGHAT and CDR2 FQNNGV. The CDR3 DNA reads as TGTGCCAGCAGCTTAAGACGGGGATCATCCGACAGGGGTTCCTACGAGCAGTACTTC. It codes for CASSLRRGSSDRGSYEQYF.